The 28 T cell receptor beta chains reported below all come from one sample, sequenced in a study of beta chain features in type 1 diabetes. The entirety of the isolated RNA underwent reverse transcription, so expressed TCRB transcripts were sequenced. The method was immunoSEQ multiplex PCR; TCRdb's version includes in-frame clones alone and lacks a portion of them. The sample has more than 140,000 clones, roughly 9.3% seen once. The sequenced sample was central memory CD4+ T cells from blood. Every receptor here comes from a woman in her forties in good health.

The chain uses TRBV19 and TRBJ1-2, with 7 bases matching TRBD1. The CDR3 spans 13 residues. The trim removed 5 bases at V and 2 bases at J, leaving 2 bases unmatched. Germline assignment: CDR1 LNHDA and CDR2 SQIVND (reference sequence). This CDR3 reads CASSLDRNYGYTF. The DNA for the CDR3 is TGTGCCAGTAGTCTGGACAGGAACTATGGCTACACCTTC.

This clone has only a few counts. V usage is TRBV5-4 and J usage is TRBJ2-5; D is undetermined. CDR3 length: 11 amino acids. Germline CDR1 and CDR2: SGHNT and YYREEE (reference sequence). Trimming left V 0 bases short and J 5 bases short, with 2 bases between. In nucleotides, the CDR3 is TGTGCCAGCAGCTTGGCTGAGACCCAGTACTTC. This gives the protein CASSLAETQYF.

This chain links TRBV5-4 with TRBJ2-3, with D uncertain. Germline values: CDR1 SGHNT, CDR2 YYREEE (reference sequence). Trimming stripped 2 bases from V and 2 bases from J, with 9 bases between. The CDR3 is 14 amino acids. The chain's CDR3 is CASSFPLSTDTQYF. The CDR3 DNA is TGTGCCAGCAGCTTTCCTCTCTCCACAGATACGCAGTATTTT.

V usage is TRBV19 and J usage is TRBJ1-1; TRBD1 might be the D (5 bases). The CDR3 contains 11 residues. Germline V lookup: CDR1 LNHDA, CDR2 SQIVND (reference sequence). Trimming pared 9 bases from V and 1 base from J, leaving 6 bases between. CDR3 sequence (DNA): TGTGCCAGCCAGGGGAACACTGAAGCTTTCTTT. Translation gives CASQGNTEAFF. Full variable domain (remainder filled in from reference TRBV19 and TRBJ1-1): DGGITQSPKYLFRKEGQNVTLSCEQNLNHDAMYWYRQDPGQGLRLIYYSQIVNDFQKGDIAEGYSVSREKKESFPLTVTSAQKNPTAFYLCASQGNTEAFFGQGTRLTVV.

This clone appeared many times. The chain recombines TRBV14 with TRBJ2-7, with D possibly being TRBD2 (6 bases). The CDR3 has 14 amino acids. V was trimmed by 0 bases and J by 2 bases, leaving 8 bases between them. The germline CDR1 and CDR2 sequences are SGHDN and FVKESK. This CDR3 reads CASSQDWRAYEQYF. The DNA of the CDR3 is TGTGCCAGCAGCCAAGATTGGAGGGCCTACGAGCAGTACTTC.

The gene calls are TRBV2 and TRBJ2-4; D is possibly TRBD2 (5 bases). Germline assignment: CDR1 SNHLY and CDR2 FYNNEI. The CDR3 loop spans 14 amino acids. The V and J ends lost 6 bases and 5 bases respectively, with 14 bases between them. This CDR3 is CASRIRGPQNIQYF. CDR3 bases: TGTGCCAGCAGAATCCGGGGTCCTCAAAACATTCAGTACTTC.

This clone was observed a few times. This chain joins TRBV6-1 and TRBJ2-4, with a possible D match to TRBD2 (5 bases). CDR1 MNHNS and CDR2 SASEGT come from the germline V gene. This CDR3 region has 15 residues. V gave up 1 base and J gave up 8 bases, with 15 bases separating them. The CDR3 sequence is CASSEVTGGWDIQYF. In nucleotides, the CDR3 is TGTGCCAGCAGTGAAGTGACCGGAGGTTGGGACATTCAGTACTTC.

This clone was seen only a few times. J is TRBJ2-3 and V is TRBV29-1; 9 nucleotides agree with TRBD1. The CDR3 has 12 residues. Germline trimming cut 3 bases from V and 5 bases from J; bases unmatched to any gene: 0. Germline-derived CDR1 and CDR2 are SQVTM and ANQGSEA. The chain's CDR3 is CSVETGGDTQYF. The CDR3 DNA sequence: TGCAGCGTTGAGACAGGGGGAGATACGCAGTATTTT.

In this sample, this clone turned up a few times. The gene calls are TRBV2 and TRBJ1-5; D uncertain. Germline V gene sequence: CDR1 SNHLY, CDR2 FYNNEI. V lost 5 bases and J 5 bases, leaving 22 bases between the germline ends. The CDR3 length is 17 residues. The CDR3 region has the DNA TGTGCCAGCAGTTCGCTTCAAACTGGCCGGAGGGATCAGCCCCAGCATTTT. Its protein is CASSSLQTGRRDQPQHF.

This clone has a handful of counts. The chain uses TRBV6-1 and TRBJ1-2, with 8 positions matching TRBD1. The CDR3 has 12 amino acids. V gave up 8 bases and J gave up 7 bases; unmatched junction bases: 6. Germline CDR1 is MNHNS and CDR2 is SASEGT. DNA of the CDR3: TGTGCCAGCGGAGACAGGGGAGGTGGCTACACCTTC. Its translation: CASGDRGGGYTF.

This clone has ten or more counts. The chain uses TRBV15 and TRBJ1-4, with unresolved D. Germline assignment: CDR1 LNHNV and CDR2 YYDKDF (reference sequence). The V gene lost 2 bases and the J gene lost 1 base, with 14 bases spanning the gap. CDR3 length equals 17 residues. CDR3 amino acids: CATSRRGYGETNEKLFF. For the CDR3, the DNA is TGTGCCACCAGCAGACGGGGTTATGGGGAAACTAATGAAAAACTGTTTTTT.

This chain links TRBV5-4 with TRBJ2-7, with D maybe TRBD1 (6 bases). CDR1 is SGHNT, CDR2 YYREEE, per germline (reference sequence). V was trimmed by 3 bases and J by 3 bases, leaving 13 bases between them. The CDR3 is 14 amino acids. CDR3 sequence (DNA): TGTGCCAGCAGCTCTGGACAGATACTCTACGAGCAGTACTTC. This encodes CASSSGQILYEQYF.

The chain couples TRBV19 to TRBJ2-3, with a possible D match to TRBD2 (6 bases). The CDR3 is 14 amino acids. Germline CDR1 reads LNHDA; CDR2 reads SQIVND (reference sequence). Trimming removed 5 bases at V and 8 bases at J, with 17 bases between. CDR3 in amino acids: CASSHRGGPGTQYF. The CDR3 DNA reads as TGTGCCAGTAGTCACCGGGGAGGTCCAGGTACGCAGTATTTT.

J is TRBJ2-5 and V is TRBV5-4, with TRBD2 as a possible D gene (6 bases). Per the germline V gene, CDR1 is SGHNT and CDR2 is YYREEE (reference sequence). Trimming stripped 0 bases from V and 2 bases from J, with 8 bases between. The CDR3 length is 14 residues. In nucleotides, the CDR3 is TGTGCCAGCAGCTTGGGTCGGGGGCAAGAGACCCAGTACTTC. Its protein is CASSLGRGQETQYF. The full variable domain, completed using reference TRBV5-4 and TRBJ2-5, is ETGVTQSPTHLIKTRGQQVTLRCSSQSGHNTVSWYQQALGQGPQFIFQYYREEENGRGNFPPRFSGLQFPNYSSELNVNALELDDSALYLCASSLGRGQETQYFGPGTRLLVL.

This CDR3 is CASSSPPSGVETQYF. The CDR3 region has the DNA TGTGCCAGCAGTTCCCCCCCTAGCGGGGTGGAGACCCAGTACTTC. This chain uses TRBV6-1 with TRBJ2-5; TRBD2 matches 9 bases. Germline loops: CDR1 MNHNS, CDR2 SASEGT. V lost 5 bases to trimming and J lost 5 bases; unmatched junction nucleotides: 9. This CDR3 region has 15 residues.

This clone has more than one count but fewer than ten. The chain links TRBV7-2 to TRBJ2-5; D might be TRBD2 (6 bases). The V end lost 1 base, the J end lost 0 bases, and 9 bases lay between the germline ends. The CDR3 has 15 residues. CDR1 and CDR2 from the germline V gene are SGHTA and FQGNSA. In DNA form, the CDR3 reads TGTGCCAGCAGCTTAGTGGGCGGGAACCAAGAGACCCAGTACTTC. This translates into CASSLVGGNQETQYF.

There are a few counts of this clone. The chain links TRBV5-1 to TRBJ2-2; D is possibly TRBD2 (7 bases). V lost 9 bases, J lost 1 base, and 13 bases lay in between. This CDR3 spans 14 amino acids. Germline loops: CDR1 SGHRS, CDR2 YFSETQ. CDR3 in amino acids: CATYGGLNTGELFF. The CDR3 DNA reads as TGCGCCACCTACGGGGGGCTGAACACCGGGGAGCTGTTTTTT.

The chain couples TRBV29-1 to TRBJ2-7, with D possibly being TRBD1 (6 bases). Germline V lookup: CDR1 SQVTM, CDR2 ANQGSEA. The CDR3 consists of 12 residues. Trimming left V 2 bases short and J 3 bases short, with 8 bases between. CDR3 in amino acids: CSVETGYYEQYF. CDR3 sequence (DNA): TGCAGCGTTGAAACAGGGTACTACGAGCAGTACTTC.

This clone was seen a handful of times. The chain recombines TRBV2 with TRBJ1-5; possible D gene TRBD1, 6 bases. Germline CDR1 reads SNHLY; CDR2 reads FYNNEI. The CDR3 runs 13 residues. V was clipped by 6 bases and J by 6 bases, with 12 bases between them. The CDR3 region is CASRLTGPQPQHF. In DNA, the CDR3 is TGTGCCAGCAGATTGACAGGTCCTCAGCCCCAGCATTTT.

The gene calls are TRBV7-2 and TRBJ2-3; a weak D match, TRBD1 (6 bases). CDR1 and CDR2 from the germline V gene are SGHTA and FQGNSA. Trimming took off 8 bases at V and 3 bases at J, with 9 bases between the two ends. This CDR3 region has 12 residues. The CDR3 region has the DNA TGTGCCAGCTCCAGGGGTACAGATACGCAGTATTTT. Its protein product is CASSRGTDTQYF.

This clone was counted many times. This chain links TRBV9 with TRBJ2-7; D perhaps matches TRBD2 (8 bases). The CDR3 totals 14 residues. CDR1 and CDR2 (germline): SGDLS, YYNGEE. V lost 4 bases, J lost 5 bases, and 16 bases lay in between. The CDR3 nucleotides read TGTGCCAGCAGCTCCTCGGGAGGGGGCCACGAGCAGTACTTC. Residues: CASSSSGGGHEQYF.

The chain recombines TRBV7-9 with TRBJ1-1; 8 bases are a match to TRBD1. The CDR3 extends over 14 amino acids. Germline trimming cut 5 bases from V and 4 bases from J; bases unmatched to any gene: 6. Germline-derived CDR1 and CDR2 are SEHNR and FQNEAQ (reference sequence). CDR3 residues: CASSELQGGTEAFF. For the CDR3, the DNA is TGTGCCAGCAGCGAATTACAGGGGGGCACTGAAGCTTTCTTT.

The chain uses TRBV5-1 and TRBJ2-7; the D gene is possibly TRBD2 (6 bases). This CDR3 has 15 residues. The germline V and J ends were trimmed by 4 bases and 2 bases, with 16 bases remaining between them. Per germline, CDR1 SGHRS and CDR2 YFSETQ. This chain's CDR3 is CASSPMGRGTYEQYF. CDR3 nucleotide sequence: TGCGCCAGCAGCCCGATGGGCCGGGGGACCTACGAGCAGTACTTC.

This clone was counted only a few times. The DNA of the CDR3 is TGTGCCAGCAGCGTAGCTGGACAGTCCACTGAAGCTTTCTTT. Translated, it gives CASSVAGQSTEAFF. The chain recombines TRBV9 with TRBJ1-1, with a tentative D call TRBD1 (6 bases). The V end was cut by 0 bases, the J end by 4 bases, with 10 bases between. This CDR3 is 14 amino acids long. The germline gives CDR1 SGDLS, CDR2 YYNGEE. Supplemented by reference TRBV9 and TRBJ1-1, the full variable domain reads DSGVTQTPKHLITATGQRVTLRCSPRSGDLSVYWYQQSLDQGLQFLIQYYNGEERAKGNILERFSAQQFPDLHSELNLSSLELGDSALYFCASSVAGQSTEAFFGQGTRLTVV.

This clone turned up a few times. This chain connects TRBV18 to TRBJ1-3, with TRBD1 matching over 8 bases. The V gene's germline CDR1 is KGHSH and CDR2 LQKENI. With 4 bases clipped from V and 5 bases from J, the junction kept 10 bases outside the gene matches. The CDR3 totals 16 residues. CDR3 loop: CASSLLQGESRNTIYF. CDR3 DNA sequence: TGTGCCAGCTCACTTCTACAGGGGGAGAGCAGAAACACCATATATTTT.

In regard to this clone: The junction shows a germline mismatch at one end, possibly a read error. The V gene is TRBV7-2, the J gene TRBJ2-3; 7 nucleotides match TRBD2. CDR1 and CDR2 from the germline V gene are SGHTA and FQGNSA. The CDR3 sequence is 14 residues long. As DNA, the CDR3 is TGTGCCAGCAGCTACCGGGCTAGCGGAACAGATACGCATTTT. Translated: CASSYRASGTDTHF.

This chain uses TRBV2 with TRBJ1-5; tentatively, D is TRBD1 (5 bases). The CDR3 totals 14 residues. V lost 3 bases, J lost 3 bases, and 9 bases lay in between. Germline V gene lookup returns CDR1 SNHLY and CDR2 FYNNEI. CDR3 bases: TGTGCCAGCAGTGAGGGGGGACCCAATCAGCCCCAGCATTTT. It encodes CASSEGGPNQPQHF. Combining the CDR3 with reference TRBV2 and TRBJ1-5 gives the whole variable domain EPEVTQTPSHQVTQMGQEVILRCVPISNHLYFYWYRQILGQKVEFLVSFYNNEISEKSEIFDDQFSVERPDGSNFTLKIRSTKLEDSAMYFCASSEGGPNQPQHFGDGTRLSIL.

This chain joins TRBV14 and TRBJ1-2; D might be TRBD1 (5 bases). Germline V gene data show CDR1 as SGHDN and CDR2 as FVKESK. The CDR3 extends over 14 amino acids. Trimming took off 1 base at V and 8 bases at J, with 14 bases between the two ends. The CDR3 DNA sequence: TGTGCCAGCAGCCAAGCAGGGTTCCTGGTGGGCTACACCTTC. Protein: CASSQAGFLVGYTF.